This T cell receptor beta chain was retrieved from a study of blood T cell repertoires in COVID-19. Looking at the study overall: Spain, Italy and the United States supplied samples that represented acute and convalescent COVID-19. PBMCs, B-cell-depleted T cells, or T cells provided the cDNA or gDNA that made up the material.

The CDR3 is made up of 17 amino acids. Trimming took 0 bases from V and 5 from J; bases not matched to a gene: 13. Germline V gene lookup returns CDR1 SGHKS and CDR2 YYEKEE (reference sequence). Per the study methods: Nucleated cell counts were estimated from reference gene primer amplification. Assay: immunoSEQ multiplex PCR; the TCRdb copy retains only in-frame clones and omits some. Clone size and the V and J calls come from that table; the DNA yielded D and trimming. The table records about 100,000 clones, around 93% of them present only once. Sequenced material: peripheral blood. The sequence came from a man aged 45 to 65 with acute or convalescent COVID-19. The gene calls are TRBV5-5 and TRBJ2-5, with TRBD1 matching over 7 bases. CDR3 coding DNA: TGTGCCAGCAGCTTGGCCGGGCGAGGGGGCGCAGGGGAGACCCAGTACTTC. This codes for CASSLAGRGGAGETQYF.